These 4 T cell receptor beta chains originate from one sample sequenced in a study of blood T cell repertoires in COVID-19 (dated by TCRdb to the early 2020s). Library preparation was by the immunoSEQ multiplex PCR assay. Not all clones reach the TCRdb copy of this immuneACCESS table, which keeps in-frame sequences only. Checked studies attribute under half of the gap to unresolved V genes and leave the rest unexplained. Recorded for this sample are some 200,000 clones; 83% of them occurred a single time. The leading ten clones occupy roughly 1.3% of the sample. The sample consisted of peripheral blood. The origin of the receptors is a woman in her twenties or thirties with COVID-19, enrolled during active disease.

V and J are TRBV24-1 and TRBJ1-2; D is unclear. There are 13 residues in the CDR3. V lost 9 bases and J lost 0, with 10 bases in between. Germline V gene lookup returns CDR1 KGHDR and CDR2 SFDVKD. CDR3 loop: CATQEAANYGYTF. The CDR3 DNA sequence: TGTGCCACCCAGGAAGCAGCTAACTATGGCTACACCTTC.

This chain joins TRBV5-6 and TRBJ1-6; D is uncertain. The CDR3 is made up of 12 amino acids. Trimming removed 6 bases at V and 8 bases at J, with 9 bases between. The germline V gene encodes CDR1 SGHDT and CDR2 YYEEEE. The CDR3 protein is CASTSSDSPLHF. The CDR3 coding sequence is TGTGCCAGCACCAGTAGCGATTCACCCCTCCACTTT.

The chain is built from TRBV6-5 and TRBJ1-1; 7 nucleotides match TRBD1. From germline, CDR1 is MNHEY and CDR2 SVGAGI. V lost 9 bases to trimming and J lost 9 bases; unmatched junction nucleotides: 7. CDR3 length: 11 residues. CDR3 residues: CASYGQAKAFF. Here the CDR3 DNA reads TGTGCCAGTTACGGACAGGCGAAAGCTTTCTTT.

The gene calls are TRBV13 and TRBJ2-6; D is possibly TRBD2 (5 bases). Trimming removed 6 bases from V and 4 bases from J, with 13 bases in between. The CDR3 covers 15 residues. Germline V lookup: CDR1 PRHDT, CDR2 FYEKMQ (reference sequence). As DNA, the CDR3 is TGTGCCAGCAGTTTACCCCGGGGAGGGGCCAACGTCCTGACTTTC. Translation gives CASSLPRGGANVLTF. Using reference TRBV13 and TRBJ2-6 for the parts outside the CDR3, the full variable domain is AAGVIQSPRHLIKEKRETATLKCYPIPRHDTVYWYQQGPGQDPQFLISFYEKMQSDKGSIPDRFSAQQFSDYHSELNMSSLELGDSALYFCASSLPRGGANVLTFGAGSRLTVL.